These 7 T cell receptor beta chains were all obtained from the same sample, sequenced in a study of blood T cell repertoires in COVID-19. This table comes from immunoSEQ multiplex PCR, and its TCRdb copy is limited to in-frame clones, with some not included. Of about 200,000 clones detected, roughly 85% appear once; the ten largest clones hold around 4.9%. Sequences were obtained from peripheral blood. Receptors originate from a woman older than 75 with acute or convalescent COVID-19.

The V gene is TRBV19, the J gene TRBJ1-4; a weak D match, TRBD1 (6 bases). The germline V gene has CDR1 LNHDA and CDR2 SQIVND (reference sequence). V lost 8 bases, J lost 8 bases, and 24 bases lay in between. This CDR3 region has 16 residues. The CDR3 region is CASSAPRGGYGEKLFF. Here the CDR3 DNA reads TGTGCCAGTTCGGCACCGCGTGGGGGCTATGGCGAAAAACTGTTTTTT.

This clone was seen more than once but under ten times. The chain joins TRBV19 to TRBJ1-6; TRBD1 is a possible D gene (5 bases). Trimming took 9 bases from V and 10 from J, leaving 28 bases between them. Germline lookup yields CDR1 LNHDA and CDR2 SQIVND (reference sequence). The CDR3 totals 17 residues. CDR3 region: CASHPRGDGPSSSPLHF. CDR3 nucleotides: TGTGCCAGCCACCCTCGGGGGGACGGCCCTTCCTCGTCACCCCTCCACTTT.

The rearrangement links TRBV12-3 or TRBV12-4 to TRBJ1-6, with D hard to call. The V end lost 6 bases, the J end lost 10 bases, and 10 bases lay between the germline ends. The CDR3 spans 12 residues. In nucleotides, the CDR3 is TGTGCCAGCAGGGTCCTAAGCTCACCCCTCCACTTT. Its protein is CASRVLSSPLHF.

The chain combines TRBV6-6 with TRBJ1-2; TRBD1 might be the D (5 bases). Trimming left V 7 bases short and J 2 bases short, with 11 bases between. This CDR3 comprises 13 residues. Germline values: CDR1 MNHNY, CDR2 SVGAGI (reference sequence). The DNA of the CDR3 is TGTGCCAGCATTAGGGACTGGAACTATGGCTACACCTTC. Residues: CASIRDWNYGYTF.

This clone was counted between two and nine times. The chain carries TRBV7-9 and TRBJ1-5; tentative D call: TRBD1 (6 bases). Trimming took off 5 bases at V and 9 bases at J, with 8 bases between the two ends. The germline gives CDR1 SEHNR, CDR2 FQNEAQ (reference sequence). CDR3 length equals 11 residues. The CDR3: CASSLRGPQHF. For the CDR3, the DNA is TGTGCCAGCAGCCTCAGGGGGCCCCAGCATTTT.

The rearrangement joins TRBV28 to TRBJ1-5, with a possible D match to TRBD1 (6 bases). Trimming removed 4 bases from V and 5 bases from J, with 15 bases in between. The CDR3 runs 15 residues. CDR1 is MDHEN, CDR2 SYDVKM, per germline. For the CDR3, the DNA is TGTGCCAGCAGTTCAACAGGGACCTTGTATCAGCCCCAGCATTTT. Its translation: CASSSTGTLYQPQHF.

The chain links TRBV7-6 to TRBJ2-6, with D maybe TRBD1 (5 bases). CDR3 length: 17 residues. CDR1 is SGHVS and CDR2 is FNYEAQ in the germline V gene. V was trimmed by 6 bases and J by 2 bases, leaving 17 bases between them. The CDR3 DNA reads TGTGCCAGCAGTCCCCAGGGCTCCCGTGCTGGGGCCAACGTCCTGACTTTC. Translation: CASSPQGSRAGANVLTF. The full variable domain, in which reference TRBV7-6 and TRBJ2-6 provide the parts outside the CDR3, is GAGVSQSPRYKVTKRGQDVALRCDPISGHVSLYWYRQALGQGPEFLTYFNYEAQQDKSGLPNDRFSAERPEGSISTLTIQRTEQRDSAMYRCASSPQGSRAGANVLTFGAGSRLTVL.